Each of the 7 T cell receptor beta chains below was sequenced from the same sample in a study of blood T cell repertoires in COVID-19. Here immunoSEQ multiplex PCR was the method, and the copy in TCRdb shows in-frame clones only, minus some. The data show fewer than 100,000 clones, with roughly 77% seen just once and 24% held by the top ten. Material for sequencing was peripheral blood. All receptors come from a human donor in a cohort sampled during active COVID-19.

This chain joins TRBV11-2 and TRBJ2-1; 9 nucleotides agree with TRBD2. Trimming at V came to 1 base and at J to 8 bases, leaving 6 bases not matched to a gene. Per the germline V gene, CDR1 is SGHAT and CDR2 is FQNNGV. The CDR3 length is 15 residues. The CDR3 here is CASSLGSGRPHEQFF. Here the CDR3 DNA reads TGTGCCAGCAGCTTAGGAAGCGGGAGGCCCCATGAGCAGTTCTTC.

As for this clone: This same CDR3 is encoded by further DNA sequences in the sample. The chain joins TRBV5-1 to TRBJ2-7; tentatively, D is TRBD2 (6 bases). Trimming removed 0 bases from V and 3 bases from J, with 13 bases in between. This CDR3 region has 15 residues. Germline V gene sequence: CDR1 SGHRS, CDR2 YFSETQ. The CDR3 protein is CASSLEASEIYEQYF. CDR3 coding DNA: TGCGCCAGCAGCTTGGAGGCTAGCGAGATCTACGAGCAGTACTTC. Combining the CDR3 with reference TRBV5-1 and TRBJ2-7 gives the whole variable domain KAGVTQTPRYLIKTRGQQVTLSCSPISGHRSVSWYQQTPGQGLQFLFEYFSETQRNKGNFPGRFSGRQFSNSRSEMNVSTLELGDSALYLCASSLEASEIYEQYFGPGTRLTVT.

V usage is TRBV6-2 or TRBV6-3 and J usage is TRBJ1-1; no clear D gene. Germline V CDR1 and CDR2: MNHEY, SVGEGT. Trimming cost V 2 bases and J 1 base, with 5 bases left between them. The CDR3 is made up of 13 amino acids. CDR3 loop: CASSYEGNTEAFF. Written as DNA, the CDR3 is TGTGCCAGCAGTTACGAGGGGAACACTGAAGCTTTCTTT.

This clone was counted a single time. This rearrangement joins TRBV19 to TRBJ2-7, with D tentatively TRBD1 (6 bases). Between the trimmed V and J ends, which lost 1 base and 4 bases, there was a span of 14 bases. From germline, CDR1 is LNHDA and CDR2 SQIVND (reference sequence). This CDR3 has 15 residues. The CDR3 bases are TGTGCCAGTAGTATAGGGGCAGGACAGACGTACGAGCAGTACTTC. Translated, it gives CASSIGAGQTYEQYF. Full variable domain (rest looked up from reference TRBV19 and TRBJ2-7): DGGITQSPKYLFRKEGQNVTLSCEQNLNHDAMYWYRQDPGQGLRLIYYSQIVNDFQKGDIAEGYSVSREKKESFPLTVTSAQKNPTAFYLCASSIGAGQTYEQYFGPGTRLTVT.

This chain links TRBV18 with TRBJ2-3; TRBD2 agrees at 8 bases. The CDR3 extends over 16 amino acids. Germline CDR1 reads KGHSH; CDR2 reads LQKENI. Trimming at V came to 5 bases and at J to 2 bases, leaving 9 bases not matched to a gene. The CDR3 DNA reads TGTGCCAGCTCAGTCAACGGCGGGAGGATCACAGATACGCAGTATTTT. Translation gives CASSVNGGRITDTQYF.

J is TRBJ2-3 and V is TRBV9; D gene uncertain. V was trimmed by 0 bases and J by 2 bases, leaving 4 bases between them. Germline assignment: CDR1 SGDLS and CDR2 YYNGEE. The CDR3 contains 13 residues. The CDR3 nucleotides read TGTGCCAGCAGCGTAGCCAACACAGATACGCAGTATTTT. This sequence encodes CASSVANTDTQYF.

In its sample, this clone was seen a few times. This rearrangement joins TRBV27 to TRBJ2-7; 11 nucleotides align to TRBD2. This CDR3 has 17 residues. V was clipped by 0 bases and J by 4 bases; unmatched bases: 8. Germline V gives CDR1 MNHEY, CDR2 SMNVEV (reference sequence). The CDR3 DNA reads as TGTGCCAGCAGTTTATCGTCTCCCACTAGCGGGAGTTACGAGCAGTACTTC. Its translation: CASSLSSPTSGSYEQYF.